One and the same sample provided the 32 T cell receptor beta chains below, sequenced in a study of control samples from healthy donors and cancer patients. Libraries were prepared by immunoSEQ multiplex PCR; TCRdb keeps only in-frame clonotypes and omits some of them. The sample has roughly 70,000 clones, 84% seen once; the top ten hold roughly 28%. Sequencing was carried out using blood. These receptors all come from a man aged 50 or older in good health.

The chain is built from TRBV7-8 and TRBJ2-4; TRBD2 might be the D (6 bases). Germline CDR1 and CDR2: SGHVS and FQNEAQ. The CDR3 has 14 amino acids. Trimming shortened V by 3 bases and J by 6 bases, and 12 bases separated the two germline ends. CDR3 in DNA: TGTGCCAGCAGCTTGGGGGGAGTGGGAAACATTCAGTACTTC. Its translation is CASSLGGVGNIQYF.

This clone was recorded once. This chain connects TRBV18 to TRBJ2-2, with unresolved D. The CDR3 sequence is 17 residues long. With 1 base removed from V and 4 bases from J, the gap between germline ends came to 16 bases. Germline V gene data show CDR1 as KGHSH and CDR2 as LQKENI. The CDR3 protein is CASSPLPGYRGTGELFF. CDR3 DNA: TGTGCCAGCTCACCACTTCCCGGGTATCGAGGCACCGGGGAGCTGTTTTTT.

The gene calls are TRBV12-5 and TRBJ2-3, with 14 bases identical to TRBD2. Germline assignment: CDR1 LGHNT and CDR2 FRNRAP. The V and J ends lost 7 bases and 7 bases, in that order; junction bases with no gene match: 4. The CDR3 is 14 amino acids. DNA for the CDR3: TGTGCTAGTGAGACTAGCGGGAGGGTTCATACGCAGTATTTT. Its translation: CASETSGRVHTQYF.

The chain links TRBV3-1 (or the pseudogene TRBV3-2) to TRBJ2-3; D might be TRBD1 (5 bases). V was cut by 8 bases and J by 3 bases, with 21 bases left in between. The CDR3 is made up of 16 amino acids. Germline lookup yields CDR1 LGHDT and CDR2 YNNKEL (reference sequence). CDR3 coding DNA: TGTGCCAGCCGTCCTTGTCAGGGTGGAAGAACAGATACGCAGTATTTT. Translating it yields CASRPCQGGRTDTQYF.

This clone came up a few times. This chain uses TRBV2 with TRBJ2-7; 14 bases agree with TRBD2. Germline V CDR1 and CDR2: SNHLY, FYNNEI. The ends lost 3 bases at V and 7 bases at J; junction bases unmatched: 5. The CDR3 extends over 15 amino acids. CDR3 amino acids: CASSETSGGAGEQYF. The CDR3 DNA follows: TGTGCCAGCAGTGAGACTAGCGGGGGGGCAGGGGAGCAGTACTTC.

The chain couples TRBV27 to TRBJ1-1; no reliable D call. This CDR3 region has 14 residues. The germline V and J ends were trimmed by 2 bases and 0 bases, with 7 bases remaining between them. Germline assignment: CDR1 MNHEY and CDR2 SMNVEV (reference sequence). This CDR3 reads CASSLKVMNTEAFF. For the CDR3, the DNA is TGTGCCAGCAGTTTAAAAGTCATGAACACTGAAGCTTTCTTT.

CDR3 bases: TGTGCCAGCAGCTTAGGATCGAGGGTAAACACTGAAGCTTTCTTT. It codes for CASSLGSRVNTEAFF. The rearrangement joins TRBV7-9 to TRBJ1-1; D is uncertain. CDR3 length: 15 residues. Germline CDR1 is SEHNR and CDR2 is FQNEAQ (reference sequence). V was clipped by 1 base and J by 2 bases, with 11 bases between them.

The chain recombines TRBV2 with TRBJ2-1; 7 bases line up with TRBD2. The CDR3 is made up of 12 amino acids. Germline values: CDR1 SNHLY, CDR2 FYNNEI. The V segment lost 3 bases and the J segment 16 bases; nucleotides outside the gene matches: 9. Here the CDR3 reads CASSEGRELIFF. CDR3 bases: TGTGCCAGCAGTGAGGGGCGGGAGTTGATATTCTTC.

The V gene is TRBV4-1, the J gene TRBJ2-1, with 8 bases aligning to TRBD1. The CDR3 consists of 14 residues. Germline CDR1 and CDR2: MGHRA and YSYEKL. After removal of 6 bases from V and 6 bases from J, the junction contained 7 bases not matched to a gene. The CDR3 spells CASRRTGWGNEQFF. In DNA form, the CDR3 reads TGCGCCAGCAGACGGACAGGGTGGGGCAATGAGCAGTTCTTC.

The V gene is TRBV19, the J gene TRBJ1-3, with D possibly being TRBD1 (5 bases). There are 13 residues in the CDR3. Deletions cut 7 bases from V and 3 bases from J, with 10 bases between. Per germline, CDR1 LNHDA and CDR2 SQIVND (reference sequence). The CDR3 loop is CASNGGFGNTIYF. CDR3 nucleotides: TGTGCCAGTAATGGGGGGTTTGGAAACACCATATATTTT.

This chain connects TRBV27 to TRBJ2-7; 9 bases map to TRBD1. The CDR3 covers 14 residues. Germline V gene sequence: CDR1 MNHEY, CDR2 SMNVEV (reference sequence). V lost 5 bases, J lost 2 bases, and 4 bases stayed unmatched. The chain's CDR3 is CASSHRQGAYEQYF. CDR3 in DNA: TGTGCCAGCAGTCACCGACAGGGGGCCTACGAGCAGTACTTC.

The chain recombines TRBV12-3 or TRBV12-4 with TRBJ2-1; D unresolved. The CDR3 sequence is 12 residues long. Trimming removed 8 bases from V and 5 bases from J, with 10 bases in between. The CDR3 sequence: CASHTLNNEQFF. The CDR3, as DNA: TGTGCCAGCCACACCTTAAACAATGAGCAGTTCTTC.

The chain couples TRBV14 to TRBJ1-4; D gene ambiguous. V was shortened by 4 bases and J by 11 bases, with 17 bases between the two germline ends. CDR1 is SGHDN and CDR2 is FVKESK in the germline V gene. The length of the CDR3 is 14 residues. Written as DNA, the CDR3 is TGTGCCAGCAGCCCCTGGGAGCCGGATGGGAAACTGTTTTTT. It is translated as CASSPWEPDGKLFF.

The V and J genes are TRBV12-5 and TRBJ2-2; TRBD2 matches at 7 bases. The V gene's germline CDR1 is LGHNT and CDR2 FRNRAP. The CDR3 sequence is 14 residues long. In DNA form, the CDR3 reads TGTGCCACTTTAAGCGGGGCCAACACCGGGGAGCTGTTTTTT. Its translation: CATLSGANTGELFF.

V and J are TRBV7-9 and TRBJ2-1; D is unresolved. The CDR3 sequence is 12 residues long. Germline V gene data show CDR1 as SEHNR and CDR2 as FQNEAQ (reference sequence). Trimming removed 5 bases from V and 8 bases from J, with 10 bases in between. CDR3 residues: CASSLNYHEQFF. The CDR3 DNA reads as TGTGCCAGCAGCCTAAATTATCATGAGCAGTTCTTC.

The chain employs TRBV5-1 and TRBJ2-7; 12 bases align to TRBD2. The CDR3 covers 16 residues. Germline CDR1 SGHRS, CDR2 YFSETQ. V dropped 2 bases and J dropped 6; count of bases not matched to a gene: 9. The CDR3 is CASSFSLAGGGSEQYF. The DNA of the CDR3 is TGCGCCAGCAGCTTCTCTCTAGCGGGAGGGGGGTCCGAGCAGTACTTC.

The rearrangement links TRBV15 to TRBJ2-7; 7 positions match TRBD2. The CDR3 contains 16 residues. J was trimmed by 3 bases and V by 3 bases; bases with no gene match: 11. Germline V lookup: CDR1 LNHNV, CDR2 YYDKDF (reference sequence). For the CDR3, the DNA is TGTGCCACCAGCAGTATGGCAGGGAGGGAATTCTACGAGCAGTACTTC. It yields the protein CATSSMAGREFYEQYF.

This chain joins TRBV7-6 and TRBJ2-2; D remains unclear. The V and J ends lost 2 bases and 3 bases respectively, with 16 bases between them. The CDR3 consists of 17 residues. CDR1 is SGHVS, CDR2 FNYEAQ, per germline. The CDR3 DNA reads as TGTGCCAGCAGCTTATTTGAAGGGTCAGGAGACACCGGGGAGCTGTTTTTT. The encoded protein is CASSLFEGSGDTGELFF.

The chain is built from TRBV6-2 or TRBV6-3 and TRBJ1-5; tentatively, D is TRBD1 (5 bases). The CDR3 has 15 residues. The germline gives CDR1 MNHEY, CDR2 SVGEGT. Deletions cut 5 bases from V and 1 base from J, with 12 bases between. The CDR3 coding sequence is TGTGCCAGCAGTGGGGGGGAGTCGAGCAATCAGCCCCAGCATTTT. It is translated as CASSGGESSNQPQHF.

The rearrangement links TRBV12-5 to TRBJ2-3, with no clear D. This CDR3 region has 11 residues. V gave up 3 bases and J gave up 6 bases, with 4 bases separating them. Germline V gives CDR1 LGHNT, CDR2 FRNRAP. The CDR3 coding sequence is TGTGCTAGTGGTTTAAGGGATACGCAGTATTTT. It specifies CASGLRDTQYF.

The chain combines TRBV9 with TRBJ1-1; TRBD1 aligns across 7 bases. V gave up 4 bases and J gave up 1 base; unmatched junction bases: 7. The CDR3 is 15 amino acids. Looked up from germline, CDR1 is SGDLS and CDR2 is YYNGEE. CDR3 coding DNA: TGTGCCAGCAGCCCCCAGGGGGGGAGGAACACTGAAGCTTTCTTT. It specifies CASSPQGGRNTEAFF.

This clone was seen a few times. Written as DNA, the CDR3 is TGTGCCAGCAGTCGACTGGGCTACGAGCAGTACTTC. The encoded protein is CASSRLGYEQYF. This sequence joins TRBV6-5 and TRBJ2-7; D ambiguous. V was pared by 5 bases and J by 3 bases, with 8 bases between. The CDR3 covers 12 residues. Germline CDR1 MNHEY, CDR2 SVGAGI.

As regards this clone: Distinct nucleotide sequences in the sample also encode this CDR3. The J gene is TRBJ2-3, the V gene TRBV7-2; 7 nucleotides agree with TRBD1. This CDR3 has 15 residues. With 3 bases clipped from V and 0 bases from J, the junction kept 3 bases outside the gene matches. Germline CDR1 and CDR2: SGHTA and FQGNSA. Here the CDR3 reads CASSLATGSTDTQYF. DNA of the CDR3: TGTGCCAGCAGCTTGGCGACAGGGAGCACAGATACGCAGTATTTT.

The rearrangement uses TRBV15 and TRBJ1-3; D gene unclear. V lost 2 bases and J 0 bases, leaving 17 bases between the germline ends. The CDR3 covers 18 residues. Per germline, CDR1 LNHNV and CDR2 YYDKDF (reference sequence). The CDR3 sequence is CATSRLRPGLSSGNTIYF. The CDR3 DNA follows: TGTGCCACCAGCAGATTAAGGCCGGGTTTGAGCTCTGGAAACACCATATATTTT.

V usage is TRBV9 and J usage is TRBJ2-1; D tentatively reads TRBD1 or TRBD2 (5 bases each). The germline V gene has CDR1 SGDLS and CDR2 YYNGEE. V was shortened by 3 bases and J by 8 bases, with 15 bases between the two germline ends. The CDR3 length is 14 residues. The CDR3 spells CASSARDPIDEQFF. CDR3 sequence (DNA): TGTGCCAGCAGCGCCCGGGACCCAATCGATGAGCAGTTCTTC.

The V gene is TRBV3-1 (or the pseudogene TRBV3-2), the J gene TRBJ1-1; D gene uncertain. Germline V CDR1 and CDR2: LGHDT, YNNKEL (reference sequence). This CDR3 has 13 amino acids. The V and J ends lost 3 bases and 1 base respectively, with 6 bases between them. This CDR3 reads CASSQQRNTEAFF. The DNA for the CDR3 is TGTGCCAGCAGCCAGCAGAGGAACACTGAAGCTTTCTTT.

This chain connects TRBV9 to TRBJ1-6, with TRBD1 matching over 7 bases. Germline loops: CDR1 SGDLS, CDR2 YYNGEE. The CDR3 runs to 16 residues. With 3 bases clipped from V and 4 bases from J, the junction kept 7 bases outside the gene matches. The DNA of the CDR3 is TGTGCCAGCAGCGAAGGGCAGGGGGTGTATAATTCACCCCTCCACTTT. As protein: CASSEGQGVYNSPLHF.

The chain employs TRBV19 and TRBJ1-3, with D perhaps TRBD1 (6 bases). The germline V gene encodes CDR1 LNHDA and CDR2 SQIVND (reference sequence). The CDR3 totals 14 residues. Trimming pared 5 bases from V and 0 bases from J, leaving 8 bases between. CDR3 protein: CASSSQGSGNTIYF. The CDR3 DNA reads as TGTGCCAGTAGTTCACAGGGCTCTGGAAACACCATATATTTT. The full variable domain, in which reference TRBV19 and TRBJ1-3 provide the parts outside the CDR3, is DGGITQSPKYLFRKEGQNVTLSCEQNLNHDAMYWYRQDPGQGLRLIYYSQIVNDFQKGDIAEGYSVSREKKESFPLTVTSAQKNPTAFYLCASSSQGSGNTIYFGEGSWLTVV.

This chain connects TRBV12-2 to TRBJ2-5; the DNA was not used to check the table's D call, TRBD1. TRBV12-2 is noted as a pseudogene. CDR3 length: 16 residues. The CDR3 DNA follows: TGTGCAAGTCGCTTAGACCGGGACAGGGGATTCGAGACCCAGTACTTC. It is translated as CASRLDRDRGFETQYF.

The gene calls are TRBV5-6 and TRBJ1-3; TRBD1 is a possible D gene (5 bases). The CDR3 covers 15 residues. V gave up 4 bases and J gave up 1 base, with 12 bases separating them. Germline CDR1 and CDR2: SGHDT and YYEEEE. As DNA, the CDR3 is TGTGCCAGCAGCAACGGGGGAAGGTCTGGAAACACCATATATTTT. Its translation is CASSNGGRSGNTIYF.

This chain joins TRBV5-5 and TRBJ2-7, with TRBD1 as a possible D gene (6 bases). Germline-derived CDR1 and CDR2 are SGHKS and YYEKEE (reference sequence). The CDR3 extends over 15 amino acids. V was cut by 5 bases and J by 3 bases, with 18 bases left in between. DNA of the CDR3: TGTGCCAGCAGTCTCACAGGGCCCTTACGCTACGAGCAGTACTTC. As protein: CASSLTGPLRYEQYF.

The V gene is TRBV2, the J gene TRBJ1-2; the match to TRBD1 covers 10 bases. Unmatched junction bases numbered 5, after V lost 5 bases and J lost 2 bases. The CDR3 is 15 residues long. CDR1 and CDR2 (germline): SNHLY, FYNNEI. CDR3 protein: CASSLGQGNNYGYTF. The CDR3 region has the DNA TGTGCCAGCAGTCTGGGACAGGGGAACAACTATGGCTACACCTTC.